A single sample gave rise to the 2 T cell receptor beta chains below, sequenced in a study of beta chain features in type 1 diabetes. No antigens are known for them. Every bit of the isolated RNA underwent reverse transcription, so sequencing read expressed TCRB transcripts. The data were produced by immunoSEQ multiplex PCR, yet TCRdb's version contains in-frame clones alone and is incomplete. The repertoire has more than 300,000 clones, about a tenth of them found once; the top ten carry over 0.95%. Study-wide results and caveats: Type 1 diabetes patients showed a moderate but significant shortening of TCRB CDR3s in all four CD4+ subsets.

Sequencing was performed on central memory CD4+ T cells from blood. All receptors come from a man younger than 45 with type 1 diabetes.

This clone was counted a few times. The CDR3 is CASSSGQGSGYTF. Written as DNA, the CDR3 is TGTGCCAGCAGCTCCGGACAGGGATCCGGCTACACCTTC. The chain recombines TRBV5-4 with TRBJ1-2, with 8 bases fitting TRBD1. V trimming: 3 bases; J trimming: 8 bases; junction bases outside the gene matches: 6. The CDR3 covers 13 residues. Germline V gene data show CDR1 as SGHNT and CDR2 as YYREEE (reference sequence).

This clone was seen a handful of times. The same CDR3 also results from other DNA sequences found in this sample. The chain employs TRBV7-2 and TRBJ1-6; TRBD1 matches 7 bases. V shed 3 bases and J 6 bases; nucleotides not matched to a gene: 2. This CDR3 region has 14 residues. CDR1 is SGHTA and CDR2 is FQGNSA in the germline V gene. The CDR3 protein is CASSLRDSNSPLHF. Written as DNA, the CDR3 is TGTGCCAGCAGCTTGAGGGACAGTAATTCACCCCTCCACTTT.